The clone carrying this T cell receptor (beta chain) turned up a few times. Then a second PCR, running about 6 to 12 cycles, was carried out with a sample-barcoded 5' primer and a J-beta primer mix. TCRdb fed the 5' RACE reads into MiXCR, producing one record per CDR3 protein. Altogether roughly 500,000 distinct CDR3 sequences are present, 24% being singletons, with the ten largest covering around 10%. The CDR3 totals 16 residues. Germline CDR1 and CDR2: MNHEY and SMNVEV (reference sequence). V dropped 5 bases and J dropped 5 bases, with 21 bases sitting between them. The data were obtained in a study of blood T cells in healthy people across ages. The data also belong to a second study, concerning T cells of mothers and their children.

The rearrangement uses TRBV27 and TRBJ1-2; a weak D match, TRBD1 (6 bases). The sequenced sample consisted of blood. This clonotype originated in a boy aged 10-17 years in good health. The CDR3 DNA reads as TGTGCCAGCAGTACCAGCGGGCAGGGGAAACGATATGGCTACACCTTC. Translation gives CASSTSGQGKRYGYTF.